This is a list of T cell receptor beta chains from one sample in a study of blood T cell repertoires in COVID-19. Sequencing was performed with immunoSEQ multiplex PCR; in TCRdb, only in-frame clones are kept and a portion is missing. The sample yields over 200,000 clones, about 85% seen once. The sequencing sample was made of peripheral blood. These receptors were taken from a woman in her late teens or twenties who had recovered from COVID-19. Each CDR3 is given with its conserved first and last residue. The D gene is left open where the match is weak. Expanded clones are given a class, and other clones once, few, many or no size at all.

abundance: .; v_gene: TRBV2; d_gene: TRBD1; j_gene: TRBJ1-1; CDR3aa: CASRRTGPNTEAFF; CDR3nt: TGTGCCAGCAGGCGGACAGGACCGAACACTGAAGCTTTCTTT
abundance: once; v_gene: TRBV9; d_gene: TRBD1; j_gene: TRBJ2-1; CDR3aa: CASSFLTGDYNEQFF; CDR3nt: TGTGCCAGCAGCTTCCTGACAGGGGACTACAATGAGCAGTTCTTC
abundance: .; v_gene: TRBV9; d_gene: .; j_gene: TRBJ1-6; CDR3aa: CASSVTDSYNSPLHF; CDR3nt: TGTGCCAGCAGCGTAACAGACTCCTATAATTCACCCCTCCACTTT
abundance: few; v_gene: TRBV9; d_gene: .; j_gene: TRBJ1-5; CDR3aa: CASSATGSNQPQHF; CDR3nt: TGTGCCAGCAGCGCTACAGGTAGCAATCAGCCCCAGCATTTT
abundance: .; v_gene: TRBV6-2/TRBV6-3; d_gene: TRBD2; j_gene: TRBJ2-7; CDR3aa: CASSWSLGRGAYEQYF; CDR3nt: TGTGCCAGCAGTTGGTCCCTCGGGAGGGGAGCCTACGAGCAGTACTTC
abundance: .; v_gene: TRBV19; d_gene: .; j_gene: TRBJ1-6; CDR3aa: CASKSQSSYNSPLHF; CDR3nt: TGTGCCAGTAAGAGTCAAAGTTCCTATAATTCACCCCTCCACTTT
abundance: .; v_gene: TRBV5-1; d_gene: .; j_gene: TRBJ1-5; CDR3aa: CASSLESGGNQPQHF; CDR3nt: TGCGCCAGCAGCTTGGAATCAGGGGGCAATCAGCCCCAGCATTTT
abundance: .; v_gene: TRBV7-2; d_gene: TRBD1; j_gene: TRBJ1-1; CDR3aa: CASSWDRGNTEAFF; CDR3nt: TGTGCCAGCAGCTGGGACAGGGGGAACACTGAAGCTTTCTTT
abundance: .; v_gene: TRBV3-1/TRBV3-2; d_gene: TRBD2; j_gene: TRBJ2-7; CDR3aa: CASSRLAGEIFSYEQYF; CDR3nt: TGTGCCAGCAGCCGACTAGCGGGAGAGATATTCTCCTACGAGCAGTACTTC
abundance: .; v_gene: TRBV2; d_gene: .; j_gene: TRBJ2-3; CDR3aa: CASSEGRGSTDTQYF; CDR3nt: TGTGCCAGCAGTGAAGGGCGCGGTAGCACAGATACGCAGTATTTT
abundance: .; v_gene: TRBV4-1; d_gene: TRBD1; j_gene: TRBJ1-2; CDR3aa: CASSPGQSNYGYTF; CDR3nt: TGCGCCAGCAGCCCGGGACAGTCTAACTATGGCTACACCTTC
abundance: .; v_gene: TRBV6-2/TRBV6-3; d_gene: TRBD2; j_gene: TRBJ2-7; CDR3aa: CASSYELAGADYEQYF; CDR3nt: TGTGCCAGCAGTTACGAATTAGCGGGAGCGGACTACGAGCAGTACTTC
abundance: once; v_gene: TRBV11-1; d_gene: .; j_gene: TRBJ2-1; CDR3aa: CASSFYGGSFNEQFF; CDR3nt: TGTGCCAGCAGCTTTTACGGCGGATCTTTCAATGAGCAGTTCTTC